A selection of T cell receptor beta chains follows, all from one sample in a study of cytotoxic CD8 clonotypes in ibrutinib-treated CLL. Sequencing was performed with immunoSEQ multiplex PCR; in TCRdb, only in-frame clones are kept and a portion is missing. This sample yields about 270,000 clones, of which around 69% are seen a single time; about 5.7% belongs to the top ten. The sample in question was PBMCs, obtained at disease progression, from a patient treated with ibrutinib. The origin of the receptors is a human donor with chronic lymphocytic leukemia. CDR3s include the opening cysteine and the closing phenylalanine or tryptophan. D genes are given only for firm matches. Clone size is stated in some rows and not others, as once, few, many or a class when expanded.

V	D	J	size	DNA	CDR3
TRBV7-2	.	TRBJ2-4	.	TGTGCCAGCAGCTTAGTCGGGAAAGGGCACATTCAGTACTTC	CASSLVGKGHIQYF
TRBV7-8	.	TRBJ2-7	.	TGTGCCAGCAGCTTTTCCCGGACTACTCGGGTATACGAGCAGTACTTC	CASSFSRTTRVYEQYF
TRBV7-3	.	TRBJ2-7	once	TGTGCCAGCAGCTCCCGGGGCGGAGGCTCCTACGAGCAGTACTTC	CASSSRGGGSYEQYF
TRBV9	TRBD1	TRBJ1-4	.	TGTGCCAGCAGCTACGGGACAGGGGACGAAAAACTGTTTTTT	CASSYGTGDEKLFF
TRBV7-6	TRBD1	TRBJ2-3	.	TGTGCCAGCAGCTTAGAGGGACAGGGTGGCACAGATACGCAGTATTTT	CASSLEGQGGTDTQYF
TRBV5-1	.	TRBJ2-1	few	TGCGCCAGCAGCACCCGGGACAAACTAAGCTCCTACAATGAGCAGTTCTTC	CASSTRDKLSSYNEQFF
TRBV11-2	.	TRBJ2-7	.	TGTGCCAGCAGCGAACGCTACGAGCAGTACTTC	CASSERYEQYF
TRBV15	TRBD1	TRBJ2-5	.	TGTGCCACCAGCAGCGGGGAGCAGGGGGCGGGAGAGACCCAGTACTTC	CATSSGEQGAGETQYF
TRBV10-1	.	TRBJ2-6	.	TGCGCCAGCAATGGGCCTCGCTTGTCTGGGGCCAACGTCCTGACTTTC	CASNGPRLSGANVLTF
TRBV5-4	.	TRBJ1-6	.	TGTGCCAGCAGCTTGGGAAGTCCGGGACAAGGTCCACTCCACTTT	CASSLGSPGQGPLHF
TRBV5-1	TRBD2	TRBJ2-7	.	TGCGCCAGCAGCTTGACTAGCGGGATATACGAGCAGTACTTC	CASSLTSGIYEQYF
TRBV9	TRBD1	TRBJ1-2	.	TGTGCCAGCAGCTCAGACAGGGACGGCTACACCTTC	CASSSDRDGYTF
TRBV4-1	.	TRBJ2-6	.	TGCGCCAGCAGCCCAATTCTTGGGGGCGCCAACTCTGGGGCCAACGTCCTGACTTTC	CASSPILGGANSGANVLTF
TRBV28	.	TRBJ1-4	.	TGTGCCAGCAGGGTCGGGAACGAAAAACTGTTTTTT	CASRVGNEKLFF
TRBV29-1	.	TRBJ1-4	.	TGCAGCGGGAGGGGCCGCCCTAATGAAAAACTGTTTTTT	CSGRGRPNEKLFF
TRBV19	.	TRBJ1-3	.	TGTGCCAGTACCAACTCCCCGAGAAACACCATATATTTT	CASTNSPRNTIYF
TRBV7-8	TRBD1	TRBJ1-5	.	TGTGCCAGCAGCGCACCGGGACAGGGGCTTCAGCCCCAGCATTTT	CASSAPGQGLQPQHF
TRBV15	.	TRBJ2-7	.	TGTGCCACCAGCAGACGGGTATCTCAGTACTACGAGCAGTACTTC	CATSRRVSQYYEQYF
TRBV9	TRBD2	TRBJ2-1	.	TGTGCCAGCAGCGTAACCTCCGGGACTAGCTCCTACAATGAGCAGTTCTTC	CASSVTSGTSSYNEQFF
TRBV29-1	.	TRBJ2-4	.	TGCAGCGTTACCGCACTAGAAAACATTCAGTACTTC	CSVTALENIQYF
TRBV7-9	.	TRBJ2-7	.	TGTGCCAGCAGCTTGGGGTTAGAGAGCTACGAGCAGTACTTC	CASSLGLESYEQYF
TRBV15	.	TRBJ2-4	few	TGTGCCACCAGCAACTTGGACATTCAGTACTTC	CATSNLDIQYF
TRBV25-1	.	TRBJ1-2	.	TGTGCCAGCAGCACAGGGAATGGCTACACCTTC	CASSTGNGYTF
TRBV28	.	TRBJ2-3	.	TGTGCCAGCAGTCCCCTTGGGGTGGGGGCAGATACGCAGTATTTT	CASSPLGVGADTQYF
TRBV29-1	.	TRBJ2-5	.	TGCAGCGTGACGATCCAGGGAGAGACCCAGTACTTC	CSVTIQGETQYF
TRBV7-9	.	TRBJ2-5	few	TGTGCCAGCAGCTTAGTTTTTGGAGAGACCCAGTACTTC	CASSLVFGETQYF
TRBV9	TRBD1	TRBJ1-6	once	TGTGCCAGCAGCGTAGCCTCAGGGGGCGCATATAATTCACCCCTCCACTTT	CASSVASGGAYNSPLHF
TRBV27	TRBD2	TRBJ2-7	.	TGTGCCAGCAGTTTAGATAGCGGGAGGGTCTCCTACGAGCAGTACTTC	CASSLDSGRVSYEQYF
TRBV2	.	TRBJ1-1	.	TGTGCCAGCAGTGAGAAGAGGGGAACTGAAGCTTTCTTT	CASSEKRGTEAFF
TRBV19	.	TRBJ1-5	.	TGTGCCAGTAGAGCGACAGGAAACAATCAGCCCCAGCATTTT	CASRATGNNQPQHF
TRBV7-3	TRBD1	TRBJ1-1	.	TGTGCCAGCAGCTACGGGACAGGGTCCACTGAAGCTTTCTTT	CASSYGTGSTEAFF
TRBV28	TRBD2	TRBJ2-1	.	TGTGCCAGCCGAATGGGACTAGCGCTCTTAAATGAGCAGTTCTTC	CASRMGLALLNEQFF
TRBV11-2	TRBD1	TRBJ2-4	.	TGTGCCAGCAGCTTAGCCGCCCGACAGGGTGGAAACATTCAGTACTTC	CASSLAARQGGNIQYF
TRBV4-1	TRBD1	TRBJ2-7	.	TGCGCCAGCAGCCAAGATCATCTTCCGGGGACAGCGTTTGCCGGGTCCTACGAGCAGTACTTC	CASSQDHLPGTAFAGSYEQYF
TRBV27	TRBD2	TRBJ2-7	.	TGTGCTAGCAGTCCCTCGACTAGCGGGGCCGCCTACGAGCAGTACTTC	CASSPSTSGAAYEQYF
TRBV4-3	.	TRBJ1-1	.	TGCGCCAGCAGCCAAGACCTGGGATTGGACACTGAAGCTTTCTTT	CASSQDLGLDTEAFF
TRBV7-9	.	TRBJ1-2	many	TGTGCCAGCAGCCGTGTGGGTCCACAGGGCCTCTATGGCTACACCTTC	CASSRVGPQGLYGYTF
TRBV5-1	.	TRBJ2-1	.	TGCGCCAGCCGGCCCAGCGTAAACAGTGCGGAGTTCTTC	CASRPSVNSAEFF
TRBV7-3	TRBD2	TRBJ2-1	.	TGTGCCAGCAGCTTAAATAACGGGAGGTACAATGAGCAGTTCTTC	CASSLNNGRYNEQFF
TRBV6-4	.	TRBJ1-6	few	TGTGCCAGCAGGGAGGGGATTGGTTCACCCCTCCACTTT	CASREGIGSPLHF
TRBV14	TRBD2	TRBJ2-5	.	TGTGCCAGCAGCCCCCGGGGGGTCCAAGGGACCCAGTACTTC	CASSPRGVQGTQYF
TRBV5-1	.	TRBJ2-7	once	TGCGCCAGCAGCTTCCGAACAGGGAAAATGTACGAGCAGTACTTC	CASSFRTGKMYEQYF
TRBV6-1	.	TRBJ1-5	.	TGTGCCAGCAGTGAGTGGGGGGGCAATCAGCCCCAGCATTTT	CASSEWGGNQPQHF
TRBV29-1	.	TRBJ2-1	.	TGCAGCGTTGATTCCGGGTGGAATGAGCAGTTCTTC	CSVDSGWNEQFF
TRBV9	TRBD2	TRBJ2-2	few	TGTGCCAGCAGCGTATCGCTAGCGGGGGGTCCGGTCCCAGCCGGGGAGCTGTTTTTT	CASSVSLAGGPVPAGELFF
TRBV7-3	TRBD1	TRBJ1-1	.	TGTGCCAGCAAATACAGGGGTATGTCGACTGAAGCTTTCTTT	CASKYRGMSTEAFF
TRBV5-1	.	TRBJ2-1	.	TGCGCCAGCAGCTTGGCTGGTAACTACAATGAGCAGTTCTTC	CASSLAGNYNEQFF
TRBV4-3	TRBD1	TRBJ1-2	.	TGCGCCAGCAGCCAAGACGGACAGGGTTGGGACTATGGCTACACCTTC	CASSQDGQGWDYGYTF
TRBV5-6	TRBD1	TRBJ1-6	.	TGTGCCAGCAGCTGGGACAGGGCCAATTCACCCCTCCACTTT	CASSWDRANSPLHF
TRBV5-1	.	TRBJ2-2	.	TGCGCCAGCAGCTTGTTGGGGGACATTTACACCGGGGAGCTGTTTTTT	CASSLLGDIYTGELFF
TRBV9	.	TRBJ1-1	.	TGTGCCAGCAGCGTAGTACCGTTTGTCACTGAAGCTTTCTTT	CASSVVPFVTEAFF
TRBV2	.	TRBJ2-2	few	TGTGCCAGCATAGACACGAACACCGGGGAGCTGTTTTTT	CASIDTNTGELFF
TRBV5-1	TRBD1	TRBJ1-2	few	TGCGCCAGCAGCTTATCGACAGGGGACTATGGCTACACCTTC	CASSLSTGDYGYTF
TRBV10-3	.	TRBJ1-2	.	TGTGCCATCAAAAAGTCGGGGGCACAGGGAACGAGTGGCTACACCTTC	CAIKKSGAQGTSGYTF
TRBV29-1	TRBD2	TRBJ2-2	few	TGCAGCGGGGGACTAGCGGGAACCGGGGAGCTGTTTTTT	CSGGLAGTGELFF
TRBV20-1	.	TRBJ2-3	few	TGCAGTGCCACTAGCACAGATACGCAGTATTTT	CSATSTDTQYF
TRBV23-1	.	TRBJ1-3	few	TGCGCCAGCAGTCAACCCCAGGGGAATGGAAACACCATATATTTT	CASSQPQGNGNTIYF
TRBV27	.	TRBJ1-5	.	TGTGCCAGCAGTTGGGGGCAGGGGAGCAATCAGCCCCAGCATTTT	CASSWGQGSNQPQHF
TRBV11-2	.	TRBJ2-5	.	TGTGCCAGCAGCTTTCTCTCGAACCAAGAGACCCAGTACTTC	CASSFLSNQETQYF
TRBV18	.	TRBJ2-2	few	TGTGCCAGCTCACCACCAATCGGGGACACCGGGGAGCTGTTTTTT	CASSPPIGDTGELFF